This TCR beta chain was found in a study of vaccination and CD4 T cells after COVID-19. About the research overall: A vaccine, either BNT162b2 or mRNA-1273, was given to participants in two doses. Some control cultures received a CEFX pool, which served as the positive control. Others received an HIV-1 Nef pool or no peptide.

The Oncomine TCR Beta short-read assay sequenced DNA from cultured CD4+ T cells. Using the QIAamp micro DNA kit, genomic DNA was extracted from the CD4+ T cells that had been cultured. TCRdb called the PCR reads again in MiXCR, with one record for every CDR3 protein. The sample carries around 19,000 distinct CDR3 sequences, more than 50% recorded once. Comment on this clonotype: Its target is not known.

The sample's treatment: roughly nine-day PBMC culture with coronavirus spike peptide pools or control peptides (ViraFEST assay). Alongside around 10 IU/ml IL-2 and roughly 9.5 ug/ml peptide pools, PBMCs were cultured at a few million per well. The origin of this receptor is a human donor who had recovered from COVID-19. Specimen: CD4+ T cells from blood, cultured in vitro, collected before SARS-CoV-2 vaccination.

CDR3 residues: CASSYSTGRVETQYF. The CDR3, as DNA: TGTGCCAGCAGTTACTCGACAGGGCGCGTGGAGACCCAGTACTTC. The chain links TRBV6-2 or TRBV6-3 to TRBJ2-5; 7 nucleotides agree with TRBD1. V trimming: 0 bases; J trimming: 5 bases; junction bases outside the gene matches: 6. The CDR3 has 15 residues. In germline, CDR1 is MNHEY, CDR2 SVGEGT.